This T cell receptor beta chain was sequenced during a study of blood T cell repertoires in COVID-19 (dated by TCRdb to 2019 to 2021). Regarding the complete study: Collaborator samples came from the United States, Italy and Spain and covered acute and convalescent phases of COVID-19. The prospective study material was composed of cDNA or gDNA derived from T cells, B-cell-depleted T cells, or PBMCs. Deeply sampled blood TCRbeta repertoires from subjects exposed to, actively infected with, or recovered from COVID-19 were included in the dataset. The repertoires were made available in a free public database intended to serve as a resource for research on the immune response to SARS-CoV-2. Samples came from the ongoing ImmuneRACE study (first 160 participants) plus 1,254 subjects from 6 global collaborators. Sample metadata almost always included a de-identified subject ID, COVID-19 status, age in years and sex. Where HLA class I and class II types were available, the types were taken from metadata supplied by the sample provider, not from assay-based typing. Overall results and qualifications from the work: The quantity of clinical and demographic metadata differed by source and by participant and was supplied without curation.

The CDR3 spans 15 residues, from the cysteine through the phenylalanine. Of the read, only the CDR3 DNA is kept; its 45 bases are in frame from base 1. The germline V end is reduced by 6 bases and the J end by 4 bases; junction bases left unmatched: 9. In the germline V gene (reference sequence), CDR1 corresponds to LNHDA and CDR2 to SQIVND. With respect to this clone: Its antigen specificity is not known. No per-base quality is available; no much larger clone lies one base away.

TCRbeta CDR3 regions were amplified from genomic DNA using the immunoSEQ Assay, a bias-controlled multiplex PCR. In the authors' own workflow: The number of nucleated cells in each sample was estimated from the amplification of reference gene primers within the assay. To quantify the absolute abundance of each unique TCRbeta CDR3 rearrangement, sequence reads were collapsed and filtered. For each sample, productive Simpson clonality was calculated as the square root of Simpson's diversity index over productive rearrangements. TCRdb stores this immuneACCESS table with in-frame sequences only. Part of the clones is absent; in the studies checked, under half of the shortfall reflects unresolved V genes, and no reason is known for the rest. V and J calls plus clone size are reproduced from that table; the DNA served to infer D and trimming. The sample profile shows approximately 190,000 clones; under 90% of them were found once. The top ten clones comprise less than 7% of the sample.

Each collaborating institution followed its own protocols to collect whole blood in K2EDTA tubes. For TCRbeta analysis, collaborators shipped samples in one of three forms: frozen whole blood, isolated PBMCs, or DNA extracted from either of those sample types. Sequenced input: peripheral blood. The receptor's source is a man between 60 and 75 years old with acute or convalescent COVID-19. The rearrangement combines TRBV19 with TRBJ1-5; TRBD1 agrees with 7 junctional bases. The nucleotides read TGTGCCAGTAGCACCACGACAGGGACGAATCAGCCCCAGCATTTT. This gives the protein CASSTTTGTNQPQHF.